These 23 T cell receptor beta chains share one sample of origin, sequenced in a study of PD-1 blockade in classical Hodgkin lymphoma. Each patient relapsed following autologous stem cell transplantation, and prior brentuximab vedotin exposure differed. The table came from immunoSEQ multiplex PCR; TCRdb's copy has only in-frame clones and leaves some out. Among some 46,000 clones, 80% were seen once, and the ten largest hold 22%. The sample was peripheral blood mononuclear cells (PBMCs), taken before the second cycle of nivolumab. Source of these receptors: a human donor with classical Hodgkin lymphoma.

This clone appeared once. This chain joins TRBV2 and TRBJ2-7; no clear D gene. The CDR3 covers 14 residues. The V end was cut by 1 base, the J end by 0 bases, with 7 bases between. Germline V gene data show CDR1 as SNHLY and CDR2 as FYNNEI. DNA for the CDR3: TGTGCCAGCAGTGAAGACCCGTTCTCCTACGAGCAGTACTTC. Its protein is CASSEDPFSYEQYF.

The sample holds one count of this clone. This chain links TRBV18 with TRBJ1-4, with D tentatively TRBD1 (6 bases). Germline V CDR1 and CDR2: KGHSH, LQKENI. This CDR3 has 15 residues. Trimming took off 6 bases at V and 4 bases at J, with 15 bases between the two ends. CDR3 sequence: CASSQQGVYNEKLFF. The CDR3 DNA is TGTGCCAGCTCGCAACAGGGAGTATATAATGAAAAACTGTTTTTT.

Note on this clone: The sample has other DNA sequences that encode this CDR3 too. The chain carries TRBV7-2 and TRBJ1-3; no reliable D call. The CDR3 loop spans 12 amino acids. V lost 0 bases and J 3 bases, leaving 0 bases between the germline ends. Per the germline V gene, CDR1 is SGHTA and CDR2 is FQGNSA. As DNA, the CDR3 is TGTGCCAGCAGCTTAGCTGGAAACACCATATATTTT. Protein product: CASSLAGNTIYF.

The chain links TRBV5-6 to TRBJ2-3, with D hard to call. There are 18 residues in the CDR3. Trimming cost V 0 bases and J 3 bases, with 20 bases left between them. CDR1 is SGHDT, CDR2 YYEEEE, per germline. The CDR3 region has the DNA TGTGCCAGCAGCTTGGCCTCGGCAGATGCTCACAAGACAGATACGCAGTATTTT. Its protein product is CASSLASADAHKTDTQYF.

V is TRBV5-6 and J is TRBJ2-7; D unclear. Trimming took off 4 bases at V and 0 bases at J, with 17 bases between the two ends. Germline V lookup: CDR1 SGHDT, CDR2 YYEEEE. The CDR3 sequence is 16 residues long. This chain's CDR3 is CASSGLAGALSYEQYF. DNA of the CDR3: TGTGCCAGCAGCGGCCTGGCAGGAGCACTCTCCTACGAGCAGTACTTC.

The chain has TRBV28 and TRBJ1-2, with D maybe TRBD1 (6 bases). Germline V CDR1 and CDR2: MDHEN, SYDVKM. The CDR3 has 13 amino acids. Between the trimmed V and J ends, which lost 2 bases and 3 bases, there was a span of 7 bases. DNA for the CDR3: TGTGCCAGCAGTTTACAGGGGCACTATGGCTACACCTTC. This gives the protein CASSLQGHYGYTF.

As for this clone: Other DNA sequences in the same sample also yield this CDR3. The V call is TRBV11-2, the J call TRBJ1-4; no clear D. Trimming took 0 bases from V and 8 from J, leaving 10 bases between them. This CDR3 is built from 14 residues. Germline V lookup: CDR1 SGHAT, CDR2 FQNNGV. The CDR3 here is CASSLDRVGEKLFF. CDR3 in DNA: TGTGCCAGCAGCTTAGATAGGGTCGGGGAAAAACTGTTTTTT.

This chain links TRBV5-4 with TRBJ2-1; 8 bases line up with TRBD2. The CDR3 length is 15 residues. V lost 7 bases and J lost 0; bases outside the gene matches: 6. CDR1 and CDR2 (germline): SGHNT, YYREEE (reference sequence). The CDR3: CASHPTSGSYNEQFF. DNA for the CDR3: TGTGCCAGCCACCCAACTAGCGGCTCCTACAATGAGCAGTTCTTC.

The CDR3 nucleotides are TGTGCCGGGAACCGGGACAGGGGTGTTCAGGGCTATGGCTACACCTTC. Translated, it gives CAGNRDRGVQGYGYTF. The chain joins TRBV30 to TRBJ1-2; 10 nucleotides agree with TRBD1. Germline CDR1 and CDR2: GTSNPN and SVGIG (reference sequence). This CDR3 has 16 amino acids. V trimming: 8 bases; J trimming: 4 bases; junction bases outside the gene matches: 16.

The count of this clone is one. The gene calls are TRBV19 and TRBJ1-1; maybe TRBD1 (6 bases). This CDR3 is 15 amino acids long. Germline V gene lookup returns CDR1 LNHDA and CDR2 SQIVND (reference sequence). Between the trimmed V and J ends, which lost 1 base and 1 base, there was a span of 10 bases. CDR3 residues: CASSIGGLANTEAFF. DNA of the CDR3: TGTGCCAGTAGTATAGGGGGGCTCGCGAACACTGAAGCTTTCTTT.

The chain joins TRBV4-3 to TRBJ1-4; no reliable D call. V was clipped by 4 bases and J by 0 bases, with 18 bases between them. The CDR3 totals 18 residues. The germline gives CDR1 LGHNA, CDR2 YSLEER. The CDR3 here is CASSPGRQSGATNEKLFF. The CDR3 DNA reads as TGCGCCAGCAGCCCAGGAAGGCAATCGGGTGCAACTAATGAAAAACTGTTTTTT.

The chain combines TRBV7-3 with TRBJ2-2; 8 bases are shared with TRBD1. V lost 5 bases to trimming and J lost 2 bases; unmatched junction nucleotides: 7. Germline CDR1 SGHTA, CDR2 FQGTGA. The CDR3 is 16 residues long. CDR3 DNA sequence: TGTGCCAGCAGCGCCCCGGACAGGGCTAACACCGGGGAGCTGTTTTTT. Amino acid sequence: CASSAPDRANTGELFF.

CDR3 loop: CAVRPGQGDGYTF. The CDR3 DNA reads TGTGCCGTCCGTCCGGGACAGGGGGATGGCTACACCTTC. The gene calls are TRBV10-3 and TRBJ1-2, with 11 bases lining up with TRBD1. Germline V gives CDR1 ENHRY, CDR2 SYGVKD. V trimming: 11 bases; J trimming: 6 bases; junction bases outside the gene matches: 8. The CDR3 contains 13 residues.

The chain carries TRBV2 and TRBJ1-4, with a tentative D call TRBD1 (5 bases). Trimming took off 3 bases at V and 5 bases at J, with 10 bases between the two ends. This CDR3 has 14 amino acids. CDR1 and CDR2 from the germline V gene are SNHLY and FYNNEI. The CDR3 spells CASSDQQDNEKLFF. The CDR3 nucleotides read TGTGCCAGCAGTGATCAACAGGACAATGAAAAACTGTTTTTT.

The chain is built from TRBV27 and TRBJ1-6, with no clear D. The V end lost 8 bases, the J end lost 5 bases, and 13 bases lay between the germline ends. The germline gives CDR1 MNHEY, CDR2 SMNVEV (reference sequence). There are 14 residues in the CDR3. CDR3 in amino acids: CASRARSDNSPLHF. The CDR3 bases are TGTGCCAGCCGAGCCCGGAGCGATAATTCACCCCTCCACTTT.

This clone is labeled large. The chain uses TRBV19 and TRBJ2-1; D is unresolved. CDR1 LNHDA and CDR2 SQIVND come from the germline V gene (reference sequence). The CDR3 is 15 residues long. Trimming stripped 1 base from V and 5 bases from J, with 12 bases between. This CDR3 is CASSIGILEHNEQFF. For the CDR3, the DNA is TGTGCCAGTAGTATAGGGATACTGGAACACAATGAGCAGTTCTTC. The entire variable domain, with the rest obtained from reference TRBV19 and TRBJ2-1, is as follows: DGGITQSPKYLFRKEGQNVTLSCEQNLNHDAMYWYRQDPGQGLRLIYYSQIVNDFQKGDIAEGYSVSREKKESFPLTVTSAQKNPTAFYLCASSIGILEHNEQFFGPGTRLTVL.

This clone has just a few counts. This chain links TRBV10-2 with TRBJ2-7, with a tentative D call TRBD1 (5 bases). Germline CDR1 WSHSY, CDR2 SAAADI. The V end was cut by 6 bases, the J end by 1 base, with 16 bases between. The CDR3 totals 15 residues. CDR3 sequence (DNA): TGCGCCAGCAGAACCGTGGCAGGGTTATCCTACGAGCAGTACTTC. Translation gives CASRTVAGLSYEQYF.

The chain couples TRBV5-4 to TRBJ1-2; 9 nucleotides align to TRBD1. V lost 5 bases to trimming and J lost 7 bases; unmatched junction nucleotides: 9. The CDR3 runs to 14 residues. Germline V CDR1 and CDR2: SGHNT, YYREEE (reference sequence). The CDR3 coding sequence is TGTGCCAGCAGGCGTGAACAGGGGGCGCTTGGCTACACCTTC. Amino acid sequence: CASRREQGALGYTF.

The chain uses TRBV28 and TRBJ2-7; 8 bases are a match to TRBD1. V lost 7 bases, J lost 2 bases, and 10 bases stayed unmatched. Germline V lookup: CDR1 MDHEN, CDR2 SYDVKM. This CDR3 spans 15 amino acids. CDR3 amino acids: CASTNPGGFTYEQYF. As DNA, the CDR3 is TGTGCCAGCACCAACCCAGGGGGCTTTACCTACGAGCAGTACTTC.

This sequence joins TRBV7-2 and TRBJ2-4, with D possibly being TRBD2 (6 bases). Germline loops: CDR1 SGHTA, CDR2 FQGNSA. The germline V and J ends were trimmed by 11 bases and 0 bases, with 17 bases remaining between them. The CDR3 runs 15 residues. CDR3 nucleotides: TGTGCCGCCCCCCGGAGGGATCTAGCCAAAAACATTCAGTACTTC. The encoded protein is CAAPRRDLAKNIQYF.

The CDR3 spells CASSSATTNTEAFF. The CDR3 nucleotides are TGTGCCAGCAGTTCCGCGACAACGAACACTGAAGCTTTCTTT. The chain combines TRBV6-6 with TRBJ1-1, with D unclear. Germline CDR1 and CDR2: MNHNY and SVGAGI (reference sequence). V was cut by 4 bases and J by 1 base, with 10 bases left in between. The CDR3 has 14 amino acids.

This clone was picked up a small number of times. This chain links TRBV27 with TRBJ2-7; weak D call: TRBD2 (7 bases). CDR1 MNHEY and CDR2 SMNVEV come from the germline V gene (reference sequence). The V and J ends lost 5 bases and 4 bases respectively, with 9 bases between them. The CDR3 covers 12 residues. CDR3 DNA: TGTGCCAGCAGTGGGGGGGCATACGAGCAGTACTTC. This codes for CASSGGAYEQYF.

This clone showed up just once. The chain recombines TRBV5-1 with TRBJ1-3, with TRBD1 as a possible D gene (5 bases). Trimming left V 4 bases short and J 0 bases short, with 8 bases between. This CDR3 spans 14 amino acids. Germline lookup yields CDR1 SGHRS and CDR2 YFSETQ. Here the CDR3 DNA reads TGCGCCAGCAGCCCAGACAGCTCTGGAAACACCATATATTTT. This translates into CASSPDSSGNTIYF.